This TCR beta chain was captured in a study of T cells in localized non-small cell lung cancer. In germline, CDR1 is MDHEN, CDR2 SYDVKM. There are 14 residues in the CDR3. V was trimmed by 6 bases and J by 5 bases, leaving 16 bases between them. Profiling relied on immunoSEQ multiplex PCR, and the TCRdb table lists in-frame clones only, not all of them. Among 34,000 or so clones listed, 93% were seen once. Of note for this clone: The antigen is unknown.

Study outcomes and limitations: A median of about 52 clones ranked among the top 100 in tumor appeared in adjacent lung. A higher density of T cells in blood coincided with extended overall survival. One tumor region alone was sequenced, and heterogeneity therefore remains possible. Adjacent uninvolved lung tissue had the highest T cell clonality, exceeding tumor.

The TCR was taken from a female donor of 60 years or more with stage I lung adenocarcinoma. The sample consisted of peripheral blood, taken before any cancer treatment. V is TRBV28 and J is TRBJ1-1; D call uncertain. The CDR3 DNA reads TGTGCCAGCAGCCCAGGTGGGTCAAGAACTGAAGCTTTCTTT. It encodes CASSPGGSRTEAFF.